This TCR beta chain is drawn from a study of T cell responses to AZD1222 COVID-19 vaccine. The count of this clone is one. No antigen is known for it. General study results and limits: Spike-spanning, vaccine-associated CD4 TCRs were dominant at 160-218 and 743-854.

Assay used: immunoSEQ multiplex PCR; TCRdb lists only in-frame clones, some missing. Of approximately 130,000 clones listed, 90% are singletons. The CDR3 totals 14 residues. The germline V gene has CDR1 MDHEN and CDR2 SYDVKM. Deletions cut 5 bases from V and 4 bases from J, with 12 bases between. The sequences come from peripheral blood, collected on day 0 of AZD1222 vaccination. This TCR came from an adult in good health. The chain employs TRBV28 and TRBJ1-5; a possible D gene is TRBD1 (5 bases). The CDR3 spells CASSTDSLNQPQHF. The CDR3 bases are TGTGCCAGCAGTACCGACAGCTTAAATCAGCCCCAGCATTTT.